These 20 T cell receptor beta chains share one sample of origin, sequenced in a study of T cell responses to AZD1222 COVID-19 vaccine. The repertoire was sequenced with immunoSEQ multiplex PCR; TCRdb's copy has only in-frame clones and lacks some. Here the sample spans around 150,000 clones, about 93% being singletons. Sequencing used peripheral blood, obtained on day 0 of AZD1222 vaccination. Receptors were obtained from an adult in good health.

The chain couples TRBV19 to TRBJ1-1; 7 nucleotides match TRBD1. Trimming at V came to 5 bases and at J to 5 bases, leaving 5 bases not matched to a gene. CDR1 and CDR2 from the germline V gene are LNHDA and SQIVND (reference sequence). This CDR3 contains 13 residues. The CDR3 sequence is CASSSSGGTEAFF. The DNA of the CDR3 is TGTGCCAGTAGTTCATCAGGGGGGACTGAAGCTTTCTTT.

This clone was counted a few times. The chain recombines TRBV5-1 with TRBJ1-3; TRBD1 is a possible D gene (6 bases). CDR3 size: 14 residues. V was trimmed by 3 bases and J by 3 bases, leaving 10 bases between them. In germline, CDR1 is SGHRS, CDR2 YFSETQ. CDR3: CASSSTGFGNTIYF. In DNA form, the CDR3 reads TGCGCCAGCAGCTCGACAGGTTTTGGAAACACCATATATTTT.

The chain links TRBV5-1 to TRBJ2-3; a weak D match, TRBD2 (6 bases). The CDR3 contains 15 residues. In germline, CDR1 is SGHRS, CDR2 YFSETQ. Deletions cut 5 bases from V and 4 bases from J, with 17 bases between. CDR3 bases: TGCGCCAGCAGGAAAGCGGGCTTGTTCGCAGATACGCAGTATTTT. This encodes CASRKAGLFADTQYF.

The chain carries TRBV7-2 and TRBJ2-3; 7 nucleotides line up with TRBD2. V dropped 4 bases and J dropped 5; count of bases not matched to a gene: 3. The CDR3 runs 13 residues. Germline CDR1 reads SGHTA; CDR2 reads FQGNSA. CDR3 sequence reads: CASSSVAGDTQYF. The CDR3 coding sequence is TGTGCCAGCAGCTCGGTAGCGGGAGATACGCAGTATTTT.

V is TRBV28 and J is TRBJ1-2; TRBD1 agrees at 10 bases. J gave up 9 bases and V 2 bases, and 6 bases lay outside the gene matches. CDR3 length: 14 residues. Germline values: CDR1 MDHEN, CDR2 SYDVKM. The CDR3 loop is CASSLLPGQGSYTF. The CDR3 region has the DNA TGTGCCAGCAGTTTACTTCCGGGACAGGGGAGCTACACCTTC.

The chain carries TRBV27 and TRBJ1-4; a possible D gene is TRBD1 (6 bases). From germline, CDR1 is MNHEY and CDR2 SMNVEV (reference sequence). The CDR3 runs 13 residues. Between the trimmed V and J ends, which lost 6 bases and 12 bases, there was a span of 17 bases. This CDR3 reads CASSPGGPRELFF. The CDR3 DNA is TGTGCCAGCAGCCCCGGGGGCCCAAGGGAACTGTTTTTT.

This chain connects TRBV11-2 to TRBJ1-2; maybe TRBD1 (5 bases). This CDR3 contains 12 residues. The V end was cut by 4 bases, the J end by 5 bases, with 8 bases between. Germline CDR1 is SGHAT and CDR2 is FQNNGV. In DNA form, the CDR3 reads TGTGCCAGCAGCTCCGAGGGGTATGGCTACACCTTC. Translated: CASSSEGYGYTF.

The gene calls are TRBV5-6 and TRBJ1-5; D is ambiguous. The CDR3 is 13 residues long. Looked up from germline, CDR1 is SGHDT and CDR2 is YYEEEE. V lost 0 bases and J 8 bases, leaving 9 bases between the germline ends. This CDR3 is CASSLGPREPQHF. CDR3 DNA: TGTGCCAGCAGCTTGGGTCCGCGCGAGCCCCAGCATTTT.

The CDR3 is CASMDRGWGPLHF. The CDR3 DNA reads TGTGCCAGCATGGACAGGGGATGGGGACCCCTCCACTTT. The V and J genes are TRBV27 and TRBJ1-6, with 9 bases aligning to TRBD1. Germline values: CDR1 MNHEY, CDR2 SMNVEV (reference sequence). The CDR3 has 13 amino acids. V was clipped by 7 bases and J by 12 bases; unmatched bases: 7.

V and J are TRBV4-1 and TRBJ2-1, with 7 bases aligning to TRBD1. The CDR3 spans 13 residues. V gave up 1 base and J gave up 14 bases; unmatched junction bases: 8. Germline V gives CDR1 MGHRA, CDR2 YSYEKL. The CDR3 spells CASSQAPDRVEFF. DNA of the CDR3: TGCGCCAGCAGCCAAGCTCCCGACAGGGTGGAGTTCTTC.

This rearrangement joins TRBV19 to TRBJ2-1; 8 bases agree with TRBD1. Germline lookup yields CDR1 LNHDA and CDR2 SQIVND (reference sequence). The V segment lost 1 base and the J segment 2 bases; nucleotides outside the gene matches: 4. The length of the CDR3 is 16 residues. In nucleotides, the CDR3 is TGTGCCAGTAGTATAGCCGGGGACAGGCCCTACAATGAGCAGTTCTTC. Translation gives CASSIAGDRPYNEQFF.

This chain links TRBV6-2 or TRBV6-3 with TRBJ1-5, with D unclear. The germline V gene has CDR1 MNHEY and CDR2 SVGEGT. V was clipped by 6 bases and J by 7 bases, with 16 bases between them. The CDR3 runs to 14 residues. The CDR3 nucleotides are TGTGCCAGCAGCCTCCGACCAGGCCGGCAGCCCCAGCATTTT. Its translation is CASSLRPGRQPQHF.

V usage is TRBV5-1 and J usage is TRBJ1-2; 8 nucleotides match TRBD1. Germline V CDR1 and CDR2: SGHRS, YFSETQ. Germline trimming cut 0 bases from V and 8 bases from J; bases unmatched to any gene: 6. The CDR3 sequence is 14 residues long. The CDR3: CASSLVSGGRGYTF. The DNA of the CDR3 is TGCGCCAGCAGCTTGGTGTCAGGGGGCAGGGGCTACACCTTC.

J is TRBJ2-1 and V is TRBV9; D not resolved. V was cut by 0 bases and J by 4 bases, with 17 bases left in between. Per germline, CDR1 SGDLS and CDR2 YYNGEE. The CDR3 runs to 17 residues. CDR3 nucleotide sequence: TGTGCCAGCAGCGTAGCCCCCACAGCCCGAAAGTACAATGAGCAGTTCTTC. It codes for CASSVAPTARKYNEQFF. The variable domain in full, completed from reference TRBV9 and TRBJ2-1, reads DSGVTQTPKHLITATGQRVTLRCSPRSGDLSVYWYQQSLDQGLQFLIQYYNGEERAKGNILERFSAQQFPDLHSELNLSSLELGDSALYFCASSVAPTARKYNEQFFGPGTRLTVL.

The chain links TRBV11-2 to TRBJ1-2; TRBD1 is a possible D gene (5 bases). The CDR3 sequence is 14 residues long. Trimming stripped 5 bases from V and 9 bases from J, with 19 bases between. Germline V CDR1 and CDR2: SGHAT, FQNNGV. The CDR3 reads CASSPPGGAISYTF. DNA of the CDR3: TGTGCCAGCAGCCCCCCCGGAGGGGCCATCAGCTACACCTTC.

The chain is built from TRBV18 and TRBJ1-5; the D is unclear. The V end was cut by 6 bases, the J end by 0 bases, with 9 bases between. The CDR3 is 14 amino acids. Germline CDR1 KGHSH, CDR2 LQKENI. CDR3: CASSPPYSNQPQHF. CDR3 bases: TGTGCCAGCTCGCCTCCTTATAGCAATCAGCCCCAGCATTTT.

The chain has TRBV6-5 and TRBJ2-3; 9 nucleotides line up with TRBD1. The CDR3 has 12 residues. The V segment lost 7 bases and the J segment 15 bases; nucleotides outside the gene matches: 11. Germline V gene sequence: CDR1 MNHEY, CDR2 SVGAGI. CDR3 region: CASTRQGVGQYF. As DNA, the CDR3 is TGTGCCAGCACAAGACAGGGGGTCGGCCAATATTTT.

This sequence joins TRBV28 and TRBJ1-4; TRBD1 aligns across 9 bases. Germline assignment: CDR1 MDHEN and CDR2 SYDVKM. There are 15 residues in the CDR3. Unmatched junction bases numbered 10, after V lost 6 bases and J lost 8 bases. The CDR3 reads CASRVPGTGREKLFF. CDR3 in DNA: TGTGCCAGCAGAGTCCCCGGGACAGGGCGAGAAAAACTGTTTTTT.

The chain is built from TRBV18 and TRBJ1-1; D is uncertain. V was pared by 6 bases and J by 1 base, with 15 bases between. The germline V gene encodes CDR1 KGHSH and CDR2 LQKENI. There are 15 residues in the CDR3. The DNA of the CDR3 is TGTGCCAGCTCGCGCTCGGGGATCGGGAACACTGAAGCTTTCTTT. Its translation is CASSRSGIGNTEAFF.

The genes are TRBV4-1 and TRBJ1-5, with D uncertain. CDR1 and CDR2 from the germline V gene are MGHRA and YSYEKL. Trimming shortened V by 0 bases and J by 7 bases, and 19 bases separated the two germline ends. The CDR3 extends over 17 amino acids. The CDR3 bases are TGCGCCAGCAGCCAAGAAGGTGGAAGGACGGGCGGACAGCCCCAGCATTTT. This gives the protein CASSQEGGRTGGQPQHF.